This T cell receptor (beta chain) was sequenced in a study of identical twins' blood T cells. Background on the study: About 6 alpha and about 6 beta libraries together yielded tens of millions of reads. Study conclusions and caveats: Even for out-of-frame TCRbeta, twins reportedly shared V gene usage much more than unrelated donors. Abundant TCRbeta CDR3s overlapped more between twins than with unrelated donors.

For this clonotype: The antigen is not known.

Germline-derived CDR1 and CDR2 are SGHRS and YFSETQ. This CDR3 is 13 amino acids long. V lost 2 bases to trimming and J lost 5 bases, with 10 bases between them. A previously described protocol, modified, built RNA-based TCR cDNA libraries. TCRdb reprocessed the 5' RACE reads with MiXCR, giving one entry per CDR3 protein. Of 350,000 to 400,000 distinct CDR3 sequences listed, about 28% are singletons. Sequenced material: PBMCs. The chain employs TRBV5-1 and TRBJ1-2; D is unclear. The TCR was taken from a woman between 18 and 49 years old in good health. CDR3 sequence: CASSFAQSYGYTF. Written as DNA, the CDR3 is TGCGCCAGCAGCTTCGCACAGAGTTATGGCTACACCTTC.